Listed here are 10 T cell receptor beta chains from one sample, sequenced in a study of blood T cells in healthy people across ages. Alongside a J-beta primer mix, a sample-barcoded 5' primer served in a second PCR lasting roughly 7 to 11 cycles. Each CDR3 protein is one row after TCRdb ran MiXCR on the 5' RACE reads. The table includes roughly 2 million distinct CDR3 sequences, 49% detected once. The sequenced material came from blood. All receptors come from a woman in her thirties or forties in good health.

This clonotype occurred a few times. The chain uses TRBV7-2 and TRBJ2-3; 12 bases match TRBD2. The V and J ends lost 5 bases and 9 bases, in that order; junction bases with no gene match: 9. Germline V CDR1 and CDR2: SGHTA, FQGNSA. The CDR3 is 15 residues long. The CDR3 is CASSHSTSGGWTQYF. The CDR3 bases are TGTGCCAGCAGCCACTCGACTAGCGGGGGTTGGACGCAGTATTTT.

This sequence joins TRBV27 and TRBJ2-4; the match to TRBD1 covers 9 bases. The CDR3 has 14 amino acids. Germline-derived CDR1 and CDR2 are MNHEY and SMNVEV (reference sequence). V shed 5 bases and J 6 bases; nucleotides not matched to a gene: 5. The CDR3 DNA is TGTGCCAGCAGTCCCCGACAGGGGGTAAACATTCAGTACTTC. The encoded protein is CASSPRQGVNIQYF.

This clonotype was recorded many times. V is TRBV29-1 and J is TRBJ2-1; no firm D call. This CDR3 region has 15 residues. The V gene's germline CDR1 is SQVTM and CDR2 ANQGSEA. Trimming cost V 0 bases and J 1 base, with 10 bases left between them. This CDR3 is CSVEDVVQSYNEQFF. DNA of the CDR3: TGCAGCGTTGAAGACGTAGTGCAGTCCTACAATGAGCAGTTCTTC.

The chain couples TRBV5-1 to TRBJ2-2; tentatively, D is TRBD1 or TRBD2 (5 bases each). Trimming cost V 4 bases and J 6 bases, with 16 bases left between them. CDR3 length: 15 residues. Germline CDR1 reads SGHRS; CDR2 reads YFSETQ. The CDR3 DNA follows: TGCGCCAGCAGCCAGGACTGGCAGGGCTCCGGGGAGCTGTTTTTT. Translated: CASSQDWQGSGELFF.

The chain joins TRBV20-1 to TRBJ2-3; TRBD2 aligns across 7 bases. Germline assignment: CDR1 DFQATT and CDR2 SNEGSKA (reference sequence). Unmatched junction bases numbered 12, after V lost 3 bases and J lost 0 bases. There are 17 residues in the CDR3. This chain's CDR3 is CSASPRWGSGSTDTQYF. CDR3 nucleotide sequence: TGCAGTGCTAGCCCCCGATGGGGTAGCGGGAGCACAGATACGCAGTATTTT.

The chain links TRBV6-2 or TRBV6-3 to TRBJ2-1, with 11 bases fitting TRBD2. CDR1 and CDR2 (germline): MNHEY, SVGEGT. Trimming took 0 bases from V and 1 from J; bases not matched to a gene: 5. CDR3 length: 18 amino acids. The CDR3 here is CASSYSRLAGGSYNEQFF. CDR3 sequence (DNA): TGTGCCAGCAGTTACTCGAGGCTAGCGGGGGGATCCTACAATGAGCAGTTCTTC.

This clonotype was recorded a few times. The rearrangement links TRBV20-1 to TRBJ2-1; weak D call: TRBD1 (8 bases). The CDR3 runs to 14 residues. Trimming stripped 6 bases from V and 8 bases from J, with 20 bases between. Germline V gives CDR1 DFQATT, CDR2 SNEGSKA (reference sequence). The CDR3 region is CSAPRRTGRDEQFF. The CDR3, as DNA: TGCAGTGCCCCCCGCCGGACAGGGAGGGATGAGCAGTTCTTC.

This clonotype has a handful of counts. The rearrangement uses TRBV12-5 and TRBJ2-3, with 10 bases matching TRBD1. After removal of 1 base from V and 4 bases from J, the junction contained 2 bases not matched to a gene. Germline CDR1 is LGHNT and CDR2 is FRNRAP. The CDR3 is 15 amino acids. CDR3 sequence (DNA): TGTGCTAGTGGTTTGGCAGGACAGGGGGCAGATACGCAGTATTTT. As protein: CASGLAGQGADTQYF.

The CDR3 reads CASRGYSGGAHEQFF. CDR3 DNA: TGTGCCAGCAGAGGATATAGCGGGGGGGCCCATGAGCAGTTCTTC. The genes are TRBV27 and TRBJ2-1; 11 bases are shared with TRBD2. Unmatched junction bases numbered 9, after V lost 6 bases and J lost 8 bases. The CDR3 is 15 residues long. Germline V gene lookup returns CDR1 MNHEY and CDR2 SMNVEV (reference sequence).

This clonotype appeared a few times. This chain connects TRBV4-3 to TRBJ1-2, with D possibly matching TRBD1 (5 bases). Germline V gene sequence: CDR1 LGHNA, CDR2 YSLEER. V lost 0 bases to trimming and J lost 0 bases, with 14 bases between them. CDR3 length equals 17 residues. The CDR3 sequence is CASSQDNLWGPNYGYTF. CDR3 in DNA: TGCGCCAGCAGCCAAGATAACCTGTGGGGCCCTAACTATGGCTACACCTTC.